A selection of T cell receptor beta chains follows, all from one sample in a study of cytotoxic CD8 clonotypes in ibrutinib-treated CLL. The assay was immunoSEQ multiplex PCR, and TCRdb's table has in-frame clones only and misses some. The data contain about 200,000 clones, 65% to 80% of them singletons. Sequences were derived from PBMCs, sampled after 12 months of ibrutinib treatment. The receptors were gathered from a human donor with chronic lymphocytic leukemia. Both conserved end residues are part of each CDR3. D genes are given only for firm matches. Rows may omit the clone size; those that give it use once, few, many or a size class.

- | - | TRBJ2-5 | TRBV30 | CAWRAGGGLTYF | TGTGCCTGGAGGGCAGGGGGAGGGTTGACGTACTTC
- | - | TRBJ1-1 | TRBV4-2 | CASSPQHQVDWRMNTEAFF | TGTGCCAGCAGCCCGCAGCACCAGGTTGATTGGAGAATGAACACTGAAGCTTTCTTT
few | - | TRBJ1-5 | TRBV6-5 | CASSYSRGNQPQHF | TGTGCCAGCAGTTACTCTAGGGGCAATCAGCCCCAGCATTTT
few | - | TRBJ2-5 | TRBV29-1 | CSVEGRYQETQYF | TGCAGCGTTGAAGGACGGTACCAAGAGACCCAGTACTTC
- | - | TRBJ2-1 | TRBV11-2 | CASSPGPGYNEQFF | TGTGCCAGCAGCCCTGGCCCGGGCTACAATGAGCAGTTCTTC
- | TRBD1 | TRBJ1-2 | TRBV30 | CAWRWDRGTFGGYTF | TGTGCCTGGAGATGGGACAGGGGGACTTTTGGTGGCTACACCTTC
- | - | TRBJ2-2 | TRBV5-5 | CASSLRGDTNTGELFF | TGTGCCAGCAGCTTGCGGGGGGACACAAACACCGGGGAGCTGTTTTTT
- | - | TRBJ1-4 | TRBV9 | CASSPWGEGNEKLFF | TGTGCCAGCAGCCCTTGGGGAGAGGGTAATGAAAAACTGTTTTTT
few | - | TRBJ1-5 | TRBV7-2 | CASSFTGSNQPQHF | TGTGCCAGCAGCTTCACAGGGAGCAATCAGCCCCAGCATTTT
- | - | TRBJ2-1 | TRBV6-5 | CASSPLEGSIEQFF | TGTGCCAGCAGTCCACTCGAGGGTTCGATAGAGCAGTTCTTC
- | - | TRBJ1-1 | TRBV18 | CASSPWTVGTEAFF | TGTGCCAGCTCACCATGGACCGTGGGCACTGAAGCTTTCTTT
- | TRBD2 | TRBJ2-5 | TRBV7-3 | CASSSVAGRETQYF | TGTGCCAGCAGCTCCGTAGCGGGTCGGGAGACCCAGTACTTC
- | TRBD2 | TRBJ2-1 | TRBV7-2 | CASSLEVAGYNEQFF | TGTGCCAGCAGCTTAGAGGTAGCGGGGTACAATGAGCAGTTCTTC
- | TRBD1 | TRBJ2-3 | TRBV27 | CASSPYQTGGGADTQYF | TGTGCCAGCAGTCCATACCAGACAGGGGGAGGAGCTGATACGCAGTATTTT
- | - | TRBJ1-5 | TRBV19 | CASSNGRGLSNQPQHF | TGTGCCAGTAGTAATGGCAGGGGACTTAGCAATCAGCCCCAGCATTTT
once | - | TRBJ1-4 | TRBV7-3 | CASSYTRGEKLFF | TGTGCCAGCAGCTATACACGGGGTGAAAAACTGTTTTTT
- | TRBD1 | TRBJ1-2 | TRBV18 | CASSTDRGPNYGYTF | TGTGCCAGCTCAACGGACAGGGGGCCCAACTATGGCTACACCTTC
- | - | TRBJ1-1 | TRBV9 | CASSVRGALDTEAFF | TGTGCCAGCAGCGTACGAGGGGCATTGGACACTGAAGCTTTCTTT
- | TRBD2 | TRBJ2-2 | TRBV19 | CASSTGDGGLAGVRTGELFF | TGTGCCAGTAGTACAGGGGACGGAGGACTAGCGGGAGTTCGAACCGGGGAGCTGTTTTTT
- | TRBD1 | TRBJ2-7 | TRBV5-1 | CASTYGSGTGVNEQYF | TGCGCCAGCACCTATGGAAGTGGGACAGGGGTAAACGAGCAGTACTTC
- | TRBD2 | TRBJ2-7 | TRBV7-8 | CASSLIPGGHEQYF | TGTGCCAGCAGCTTAATTCCGGGAGGGCACGAGCAGTACTTC
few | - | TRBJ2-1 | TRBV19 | CASSLTAGFNEQFF | TGTGCCAGTAGTCTAACCGCGGGGTTCAATGAGCAGTTCTTC
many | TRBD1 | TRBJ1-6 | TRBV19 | CATQPGQRLRNSPLHF | TGTGCCACCCAGCCGGGACAGCGGCTTCGAAATTCACCCCTCCACTTT
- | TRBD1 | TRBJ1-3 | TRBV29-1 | CSVEDRGKVTGNTIYF | TGCAGCGTGGAAGACAGGGGGAAGGTGACTGGAAACACCATATATTTT
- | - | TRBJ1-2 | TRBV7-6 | CASSPGSGYGYTF | TGTGCCAGCAGCCCAGGGTCAGGTTATGGCTACACCTTC
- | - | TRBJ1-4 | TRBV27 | CASSPVHRTADRLFF | TGTGCCAGCAGTCCTGTTCACAGGACCGCCGATAGACTGTTTTTT
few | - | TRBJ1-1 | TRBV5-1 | CASSLVEMNTEAFF | TGCGCCAGCAGCTTGGTGGAGATGAACACTGAAGCTTTCTTT
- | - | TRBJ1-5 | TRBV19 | CASSIWMAHQPQHF | TGTGCCAGTAGTATATGGATGGCGCATCAGCCCCAGCATTTT
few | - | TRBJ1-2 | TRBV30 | CAWSVQGLVTNYGYTF | TGTGCCTGGAGTGTCCAGGGACTAGTTACTAACTATGGCTACACCTTC
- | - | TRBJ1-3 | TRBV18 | CASSPSAGNTIYF | TGTGCCAGCTCACCTAGCGCTGGAAACACCATATATTTT
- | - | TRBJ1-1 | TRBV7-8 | CASTLSGSDTEAFF | TGTGCCAGCACCCTCTCGGGCTCGGACACTGAAGCTTTCTTT
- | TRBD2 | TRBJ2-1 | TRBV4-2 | CASSQEGLGTSGTNEQFF | TGTGCCAGCAGCCAAGAAGGTTTAGGGACTAGCGGGACCAATGAGCAGTTCTTC
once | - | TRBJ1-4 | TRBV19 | CASSSGFSGPLEKLFF | TGTGCCAGTAGCAGCGGTTTTTCTGGTCCACTTGAAAAACTGTTTTTT
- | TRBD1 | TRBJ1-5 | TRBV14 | CASSPSDRGWDQPQHF | TGTGCCAGCAGCCCGAGCGACAGGGGGTGGGATCAGCCCCAGCATTTT
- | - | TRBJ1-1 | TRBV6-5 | CASSYGGHKNTEAFF | TGTGCCAGCAGTTACGGGGGACACAAGAACACTGAAGCTTTCTTT
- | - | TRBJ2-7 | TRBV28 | CASAGILESEQYF | TGTGCCAGCGCCGGCATATTAGAGAGCGAGCAGTACTTC
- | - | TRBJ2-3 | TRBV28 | CASSPLVVRGQGLHTDTQYF | TGTGCCAGCAGTCCTCTGGTTGTTCGTGGTCAGGGGCTCCACACAGATACGCAGTATTTT
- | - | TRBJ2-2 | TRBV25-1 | CASSEGGTGELFF | TGTGCCAGCAGTGAAGGTGGAACCGGGGAGCTGTTTTTT
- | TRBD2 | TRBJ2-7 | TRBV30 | CAWSGLAGVHEQYF | TGTGCCTGGAGTGGGCTAGCGGGAGTCCACGAGCAGTACTTC
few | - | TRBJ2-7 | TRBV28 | CASSPRQVTYEQYF | TGTGCCAGCAGTCCGAGACAGGTTACCTACGAGCAGTACTTC
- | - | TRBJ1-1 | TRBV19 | CASTEGHGLAEAFF | TGTGCCAGTACCGAGGGACACGGGCTCGCTGAAGCTTTCTTT
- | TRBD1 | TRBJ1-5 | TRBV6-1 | CASSGRGNSNQPQHF | TGTGCCAGCAGTGGCAGGGGGAATAGCAATCAGCCCCAGCATTTT